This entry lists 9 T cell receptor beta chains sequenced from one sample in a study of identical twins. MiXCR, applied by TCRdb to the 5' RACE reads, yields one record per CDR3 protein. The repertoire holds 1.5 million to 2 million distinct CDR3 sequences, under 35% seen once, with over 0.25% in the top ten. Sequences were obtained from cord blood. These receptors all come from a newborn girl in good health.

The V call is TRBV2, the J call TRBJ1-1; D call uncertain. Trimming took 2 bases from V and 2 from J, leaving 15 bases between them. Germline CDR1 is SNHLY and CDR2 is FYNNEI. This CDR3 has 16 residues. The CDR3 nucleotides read TGTGCCAGCAGTGAAAGGGCAGGCTCCCTTAACACTGAAGCTTTCTTT. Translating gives CASSERAGSLNTEAFF.

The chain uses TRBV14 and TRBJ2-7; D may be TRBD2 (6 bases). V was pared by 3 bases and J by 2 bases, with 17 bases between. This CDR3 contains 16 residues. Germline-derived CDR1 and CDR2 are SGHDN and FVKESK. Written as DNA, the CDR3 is TGTGCCAGCAGCCAGGGGGGACGGCTTCGGCCCTACGAGCAGTACTTC. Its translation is CASSQGGRLRPYEQYF. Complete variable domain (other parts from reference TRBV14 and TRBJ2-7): EAGVTQFPSHSVIEKGQTVTLRCDPISGHDNLYWYRRVMGKEIKFLLHFVKESKQDESGMPNNRFLAERTGGTYSTLKVQPAELEDSGVYFCASSQGGRLRPYEQYFGPGTRLTVT.

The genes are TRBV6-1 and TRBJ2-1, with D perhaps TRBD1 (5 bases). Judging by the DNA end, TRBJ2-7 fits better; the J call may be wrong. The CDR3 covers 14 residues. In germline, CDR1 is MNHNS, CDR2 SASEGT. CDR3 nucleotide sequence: TGTGCCAGCAGTGAAGGGGGCGCCTACAATGAGCAGTACTTC. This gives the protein CASSEGGAYNEQYF.

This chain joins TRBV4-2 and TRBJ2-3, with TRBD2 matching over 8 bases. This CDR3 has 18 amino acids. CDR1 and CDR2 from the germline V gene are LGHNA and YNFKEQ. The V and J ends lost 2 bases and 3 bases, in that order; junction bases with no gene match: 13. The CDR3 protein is CASSQTTRGRSGTDTQYF. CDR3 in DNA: TGTGCCAGCAGCCAAACGACTCGCGGGAGGTCGGGGACAGATACGCAGTATTTT.

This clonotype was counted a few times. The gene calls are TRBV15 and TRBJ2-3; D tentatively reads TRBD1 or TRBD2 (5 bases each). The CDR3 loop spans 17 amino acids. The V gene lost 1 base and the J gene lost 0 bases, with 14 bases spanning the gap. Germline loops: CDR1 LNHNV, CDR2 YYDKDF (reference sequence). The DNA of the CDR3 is TGTGCCACCAGCAGAGGAGGGGTCGGATCTAGCACAGATACGCAGTATTTT. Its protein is CATSRGGVGSSTDTQYF.

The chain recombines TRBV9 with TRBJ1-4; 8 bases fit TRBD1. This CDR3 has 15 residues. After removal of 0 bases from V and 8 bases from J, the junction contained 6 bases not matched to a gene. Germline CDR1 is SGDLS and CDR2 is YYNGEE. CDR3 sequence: CASSVGYRGDEKLFF. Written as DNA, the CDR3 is TGTGCCAGCAGCGTAGGGTACAGGGGGGACGAAAAACTGTTTTTT.

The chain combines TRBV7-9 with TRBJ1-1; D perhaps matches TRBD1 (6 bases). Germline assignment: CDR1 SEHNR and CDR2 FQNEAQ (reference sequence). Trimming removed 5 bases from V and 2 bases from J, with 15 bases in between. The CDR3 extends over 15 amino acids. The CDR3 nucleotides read TGTGCCAGCAGCCCTCCGGGACATGATAACACTGAAGCTTTCTTT. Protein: CASSPPGHDNTEAFF.

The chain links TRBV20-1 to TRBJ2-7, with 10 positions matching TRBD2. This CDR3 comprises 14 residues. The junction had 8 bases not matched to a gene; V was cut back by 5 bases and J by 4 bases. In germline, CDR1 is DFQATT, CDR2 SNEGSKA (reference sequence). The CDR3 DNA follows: TGCAGTGCTCATCAGTCTAGCGGGAGTTACGAGCAGTACTTC. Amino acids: CSAHQSSGSYEQYF.

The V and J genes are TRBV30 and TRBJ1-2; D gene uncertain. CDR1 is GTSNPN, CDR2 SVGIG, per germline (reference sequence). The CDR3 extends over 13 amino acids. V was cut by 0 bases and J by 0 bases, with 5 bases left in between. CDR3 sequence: CAWSVGANYGYTF. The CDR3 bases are TGTGCCTGGAGTGTCGGAGCTAACTATGGCTACACCTTC. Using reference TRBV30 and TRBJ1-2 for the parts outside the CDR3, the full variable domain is SQTIHQWPATLVQPVGSPLSLECTVEGTSNPNLYWYRQAAGRGLQLLFYSVGIGQISSEVPQNLSASRPQDRQFILSSKKLLLSDSGFYLCAWSVGANYGYTFGSGTRLTVV.